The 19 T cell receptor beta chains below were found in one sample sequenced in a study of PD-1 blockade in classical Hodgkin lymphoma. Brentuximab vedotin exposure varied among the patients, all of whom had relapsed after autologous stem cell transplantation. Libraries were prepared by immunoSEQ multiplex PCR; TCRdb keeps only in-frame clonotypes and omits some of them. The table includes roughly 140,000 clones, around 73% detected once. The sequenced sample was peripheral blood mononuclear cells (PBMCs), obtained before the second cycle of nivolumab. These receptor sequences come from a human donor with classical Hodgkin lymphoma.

This CDR3 is CASSSLNQPQHF. CDR3 bases: TGTGCCAGCAGTTCCCTGAATCAGCCCCAGCATTTT. This chain joins TRBV28 and TRBJ1-5; D is uncertain. The ends were cut back, 4 bases at V and 4 bases at J, with 5 bases in the middle. This CDR3 has 12 residues. Germline CDR1 and CDR2: MDHEN and SYDVKM.

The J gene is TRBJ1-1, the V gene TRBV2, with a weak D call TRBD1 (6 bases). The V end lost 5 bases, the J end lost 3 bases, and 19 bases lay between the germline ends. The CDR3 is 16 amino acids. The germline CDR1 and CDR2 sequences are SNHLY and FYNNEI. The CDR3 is CASSLLIGGLDTEAFF. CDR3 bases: TGTGCCAGCAGTCTCTTGATTGGGGGGCTCGACACTGAAGCTTTCTTT. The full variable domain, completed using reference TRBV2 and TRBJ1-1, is EPEVTQTPSHQVTQMGQEVILRCVPISNHLYFYWYRQILGQKVEFLVSFYNNEISEKSEIFDDQFSVERPDGSNFTLKIRSTKLEDSAMYFCASSLLIGGLDTEAFFGQGTRLTVV.

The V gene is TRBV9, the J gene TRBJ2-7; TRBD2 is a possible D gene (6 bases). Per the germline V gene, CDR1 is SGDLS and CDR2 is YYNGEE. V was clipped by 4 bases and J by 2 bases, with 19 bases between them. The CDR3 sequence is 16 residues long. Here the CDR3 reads CASSPRGTGATYEQYF. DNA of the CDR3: TGTGCCAGCAGCCCCCGCGGGACTGGGGCCACCTACGAGCAGTACTTC.

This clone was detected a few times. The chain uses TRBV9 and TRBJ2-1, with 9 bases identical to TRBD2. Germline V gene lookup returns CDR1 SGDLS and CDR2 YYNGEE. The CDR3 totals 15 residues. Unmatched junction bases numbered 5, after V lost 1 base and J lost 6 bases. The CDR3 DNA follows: TGTGCCAGCAGCGTACAGCGGGAGGTAGTCAATGAGCAGTTCTTC. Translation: CASSVQREVVNEQFF.

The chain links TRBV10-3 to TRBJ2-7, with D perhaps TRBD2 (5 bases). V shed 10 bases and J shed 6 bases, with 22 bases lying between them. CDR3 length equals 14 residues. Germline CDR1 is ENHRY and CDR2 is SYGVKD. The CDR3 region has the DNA TGTGCCAGCGGGCCCCCACCTGGGGTTGGCGAGCAGTACTTC. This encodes CASGPPPGVGEQYF.

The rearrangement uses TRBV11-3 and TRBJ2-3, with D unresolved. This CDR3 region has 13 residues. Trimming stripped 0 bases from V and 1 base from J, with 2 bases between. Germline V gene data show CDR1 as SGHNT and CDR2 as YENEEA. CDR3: CASSLEGTDTQYF. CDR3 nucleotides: TGTGCCAGCAGCTTAGAGGGCACAGATACGCAGTATTTT.

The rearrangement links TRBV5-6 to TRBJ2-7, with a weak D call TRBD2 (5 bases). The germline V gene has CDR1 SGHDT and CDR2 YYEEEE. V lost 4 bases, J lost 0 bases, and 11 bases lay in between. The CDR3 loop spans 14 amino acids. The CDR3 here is CASSLSGSSYEQYF. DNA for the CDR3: TGTGCCAGCAGCCTTTCGGGAAGCTCCTACGAGCAGTACTTC.

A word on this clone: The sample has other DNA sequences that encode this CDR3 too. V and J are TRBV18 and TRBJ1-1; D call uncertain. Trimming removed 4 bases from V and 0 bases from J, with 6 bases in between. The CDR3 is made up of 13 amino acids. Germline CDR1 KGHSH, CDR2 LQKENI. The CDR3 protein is CASSRTVNTEAFF. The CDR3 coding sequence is TGTGCCAGCTCACGGACGGTGAACACTGAAGCTTTCTTT.

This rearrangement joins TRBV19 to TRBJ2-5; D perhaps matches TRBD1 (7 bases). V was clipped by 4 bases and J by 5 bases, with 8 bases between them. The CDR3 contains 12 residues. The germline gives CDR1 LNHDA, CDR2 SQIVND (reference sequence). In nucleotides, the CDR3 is TGTGCCAGTAGTACAGGGGGGGAGACCCAGTACTTC. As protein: CASSTGGETQYF.

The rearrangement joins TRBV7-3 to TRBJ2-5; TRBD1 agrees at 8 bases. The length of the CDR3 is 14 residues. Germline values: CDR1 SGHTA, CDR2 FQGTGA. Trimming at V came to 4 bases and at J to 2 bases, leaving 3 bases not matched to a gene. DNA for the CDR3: TGTGCCAGCAGCTCCACAGGGGGACAAGAGACCCAGTACTTC. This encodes CASSSTGGQETQYF.

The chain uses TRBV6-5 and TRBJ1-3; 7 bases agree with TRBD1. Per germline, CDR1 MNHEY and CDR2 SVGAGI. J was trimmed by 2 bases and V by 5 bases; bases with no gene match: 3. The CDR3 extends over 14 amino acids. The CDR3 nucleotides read TGTGCCAGCAGTAAACAGGGGACTGGAAACACCATATATTTT. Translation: CASSKQGTGNTIYF.

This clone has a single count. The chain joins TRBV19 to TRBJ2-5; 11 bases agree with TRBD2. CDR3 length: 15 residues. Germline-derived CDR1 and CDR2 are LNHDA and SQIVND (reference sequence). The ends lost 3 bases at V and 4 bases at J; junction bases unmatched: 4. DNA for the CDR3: TGTGCCAGTAGTATCAGTAGCGGGAGGGGAGAGACCCAGTACTTC. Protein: CASSISSGRGETQYF.

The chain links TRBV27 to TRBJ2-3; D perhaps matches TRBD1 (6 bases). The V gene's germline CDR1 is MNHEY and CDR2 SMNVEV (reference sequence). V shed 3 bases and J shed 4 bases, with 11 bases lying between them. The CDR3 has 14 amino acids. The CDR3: CASSFYRAADTQYF. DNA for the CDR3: TGTGCCAGCAGTTTCTACAGGGCGGCAGATACGCAGTATTTT.

The DNA of the CDR3 is TGTGCCAGCAGTAATACAGGGGACTCGAGGGATACGCAGTATTTT. Protein: CASSNTGDSRDTQYF. V usage is TRBV6-6 and J usage is TRBJ2-3, with D possibly TRBD1 on 7 matching bases. This CDR3 comprises 15 residues. The germline V gene encodes CDR1 MNHNY and CDR2 SVGAGI (reference sequence). Trimming shortened V by 5 bases and J by 6 bases, and 18 bases separated the two germline ends.

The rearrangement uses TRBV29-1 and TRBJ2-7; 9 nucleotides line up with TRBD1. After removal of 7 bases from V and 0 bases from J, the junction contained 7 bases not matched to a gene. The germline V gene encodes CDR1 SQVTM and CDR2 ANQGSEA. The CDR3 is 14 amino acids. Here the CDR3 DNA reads TGCAGCGCCGGACAGGGGCCTCCCTCCTACGAGCAGTACTTC. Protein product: CSAGQGPPSYEQYF.

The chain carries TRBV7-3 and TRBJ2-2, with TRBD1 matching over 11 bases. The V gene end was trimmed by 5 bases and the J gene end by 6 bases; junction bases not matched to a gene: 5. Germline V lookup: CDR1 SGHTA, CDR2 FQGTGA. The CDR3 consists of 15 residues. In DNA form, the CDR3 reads TGTGCCAGCAGCCGCGGACAGGGGGCTCCCGGGGAGCTGTTTTTT. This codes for CASSRGQGAPGELFF.

The CDR3 here is CAGSDRDGYTF. The CDR3 region has the DNA TGTGCCGGATCGGACAGGGACGGCTACACCTTC. This chain uses TRBV19 with TRBJ1-2, with 8 bases that match TRBD1. This CDR3 is built from 11 residues. Unmatched junction bases numbered 7, after V lost 11 bases and J lost 8 bases. Germline CDR1 reads LNHDA; CDR2 reads SQIVND (reference sequence).

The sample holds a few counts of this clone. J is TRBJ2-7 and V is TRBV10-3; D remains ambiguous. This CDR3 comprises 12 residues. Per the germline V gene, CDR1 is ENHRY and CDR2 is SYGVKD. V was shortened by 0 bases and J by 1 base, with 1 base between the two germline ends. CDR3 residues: CAISESSYEQYF. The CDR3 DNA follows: TGTGCCATCAGTGAGTCTTCCTACGAGCAGTACTTC.

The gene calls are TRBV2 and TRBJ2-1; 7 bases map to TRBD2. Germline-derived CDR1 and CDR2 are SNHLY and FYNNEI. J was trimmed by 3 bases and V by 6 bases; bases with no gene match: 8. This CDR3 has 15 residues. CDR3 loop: CASSGERGHYNEQFF. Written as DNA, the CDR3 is TGTGCCAGCAGCGGGGAGCGGGGCCACTACAATGAGCAGTTCTTC.